Below are 9 T cell receptor beta chains sequenced from a single sample in a study of CD8 T cells in Susac syndrome. The authors reverse transcribed roughly 0.5 to 1 ug RNA with random hexamers. TCRdb reprocessed the immunoSEQ multiplex PCR reads via MiXCR and lists one record per CDR3 protein. The data hold roughly 120,000 distinct CDR3 sequences, with over 85% observed a single time. The sample consisted of CD4+ T cells from PBMCs. The receptors were gathered from a human donor in good health.

The chain links TRBV11-2 to TRBJ2-7, with TRBD2 matching 8 bases. Germline trimming cut 5 bases from V and 2 bases from J; bases unmatched to any gene: 11. CDR3 length: 16 amino acids. Germline V lookup: CDR1 SGHAT, CDR2 FQNNGV. CDR3 protein: CASSRRSRTSTYEQYF. The CDR3 DNA reads as TGTGCCAGCAGCCGCAGATCTCGGACTAGCACCTACGAGCAGTACTTC.

J is TRBJ1-1 and V is TRBV4-2, with no clear D. V was shortened by 0 bases and J by 7 bases, with 9 bases between the two germline ends. Germline V gene data show CDR1 as LGHNA and CDR2 as YNFKEQ. This CDR3 region has 13 residues. The CDR3 DNA sequence: TGTGCCAGCAGCCAAGATAGGCAGCTTGAAGCTTTCTTT. This codes for CASSQDRQLEAFF.

The V and J genes are TRBV29-1 and TRBJ2-5, with TRBD2 matching 13 bases. Germline CDR1 SQVTM, CDR2 ANQGSEA. The CDR3 totals 14 residues. V was pared by 7 bases and J by 4 bases, with 6 bases of the junction left unmatched. Here the CDR3 reads CSAPLAGGGETQYF. CDR3 in DNA: TGCAGCGCTCCACTAGCGGGAGGGGGAGAGACCCAGTACTTC.

This rearrangement joins TRBV5-6 to TRBJ2-2, with D possibly matching TRBD1 (6 bases). The CDR3 consists of 16 residues. Germline assignment: CDR1 SGHDT and CDR2 YYEEEE. The ends were cut back, 4 bases at V and 2 bases at J, with 15 bases in the middle. DNA of the CDR3: TGTGCCAGCAGCCCTGGGGGCAGAACTAACACCGGGGAGCTGTTTTTT. This sequence encodes CASSPGGRTNTGELFF. The variable domain in full, completed from reference TRBV5-6 and TRBJ2-2, reads DAGVTQSPTHLIKTRGQQVTLRCSPKSGHDTVSWYQQALGQGPQFIFQYYEEEERQRGNFPDRFSGHQFPNYSSELNVNALLLGDSALYLCASSPGGRTNTGELFFGEGSRLTVL.

V usage is TRBV7-9 and J usage is TRBJ1-1; maybe TRBD1 (6 bases). Germline CDR1 is SEHNR and CDR2 is FQNEAQ (reference sequence). Trimming took 4 bases from V and 1 from J, leaving 13 bases between them. The CDR3 is 15 residues long. The CDR3 is CASSSRGNWNTEAFF. In DNA form, the CDR3 reads TGTGCCAGCAGCTCAAGGGGGAATTGGAACACTGAAGCTTTCTTT.

V is TRBV15 and J is TRBJ1-5; D uncertain. The CDR3 covers 16 residues. Trimming stripped 6 bases from V and 0 bases from J, with 15 bases between. The germline CDR1 and CDR2 sequences are LNHNV and YYDKDF (reference sequence). The CDR3 DNA reads as TGTGCCACCAGAAAGGGTGGCGTTTATAGCAATCAGCCCCAGCATTTT. Amino acid sequence: CATRKGGVYSNQPQHF. Based on the CDR3 plus reference TRBV15 and TRBJ1-5, the full variable domain is DAMVIQNPRYQVTQFGKPVTLSCSQTLNHNVMYWYQQKSSQAPKLLFHYYDKDFNNEADTPDNFQSRRPNTSFCFLDIRSPGLGDTAMYLCATRKGGVYSNQPQHFGDGTRLSIL.

The J gene is TRBJ2-3, the V gene TRBV29-1; no firm D call. This CDR3 has 12 amino acids. The germline CDR1 and CDR2 sequences are SQVTM and ANQGSEA. Trimming removed 3 bases at V and 6 bases at J, with 10 bases between. CDR3 residues: CSVDGFGDTQYF. The DNA for the CDR3 is TGCAGCGTTGACGGATTTGGGGATACGCAGTATTTT.

The chain links TRBV5-8 to TRBJ1-1; TRBD1 might be the D (5 bases). This CDR3 comprises 11 residues. Trimming left V 3 bases short and J 11 bases short, with 11 bases between. The germline V gene encodes CDR1 SGHTS and CDR2 YDEGEE. The CDR3 sequence: CASSSTESAFF. The CDR3 DNA reads as TGTGCCAGCAGCTCGACAGAGTCGGCTTTCTTT.

V and J are TRBV12-5 and TRBJ1-5; TRBD1 agrees at 10 bases. Germline-derived CDR1 and CDR2 are LGHNT and FRNRAP. Unmatched junction bases numbered 16, after V lost 5 bases and J lost 6 bases. CDR3 length equals 18 residues. In DNA form, the CDR3 reads TGTGCTAGTGGTGTCGTCTTTCACCTGACAGGGGGCGTTCAGCCCCAGCATTTT. Translating gives CASGVVFHLTGGVQPQHF.